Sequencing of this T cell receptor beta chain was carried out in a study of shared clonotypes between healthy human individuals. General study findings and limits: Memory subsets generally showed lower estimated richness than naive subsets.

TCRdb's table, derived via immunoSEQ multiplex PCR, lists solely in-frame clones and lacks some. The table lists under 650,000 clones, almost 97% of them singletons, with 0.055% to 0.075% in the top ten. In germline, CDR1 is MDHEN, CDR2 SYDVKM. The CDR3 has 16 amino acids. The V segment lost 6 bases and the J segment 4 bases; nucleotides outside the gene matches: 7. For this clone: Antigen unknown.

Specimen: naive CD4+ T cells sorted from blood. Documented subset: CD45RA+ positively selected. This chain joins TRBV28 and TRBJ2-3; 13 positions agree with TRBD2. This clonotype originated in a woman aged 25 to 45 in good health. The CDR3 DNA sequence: TGTGCCAGCAGCTTGAGGACTAGCGGGAGTTCAGATACGCAGTATTTT. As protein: CASSLRTSGSSDTQYF.